Here is one T cell receptor (beta chain) with its context. An end of the junction does not agree with germline; a read error may underlie this. Into every PCR, synthetic TCR analog templates were spiked. Profiled with immunoSEQ multiplex PCR; TCRdb holds only in-frame clones, not every one. Found here are about 360 clones, 25% to 30% of them singletons; the top ten hold approximately 13%. These data come from a study of PD-L1 blockade in urothelial cancer. Overall study: Intravenous atezolizumab, 1,200 mg every 3 weeks, was begun by patients in about 2014. Samples taken from tumors held T cells that numbered 1,400 to 1,500 at the median.

The patients' disease, urothelial carcinoma, was locally advanced or metastatic. Per germline, CDR1 MNHGY and CDR2 SAAAGT. The CDR3 totals 12 residues. The receptor was isolated from a man between 50 and 59 years old with urothelial cancer. This sample comprised tumor tissue, obtained before atezolizumab (anti-PD-L1) treatment. This chain uses TRBV6-8 with TRBJ2-7; D is ambiguous. The CDR3 DNA sequence: TGTGCCAGCAGTGACTCGATCCGCGAGCAGTACTTC. It yields the protein CASSDSIREQYF.